These 5 T cell receptor beta chains originate from one sample sequenced in a study of T cell responses to AZD1222 COVID-19 vaccine. TCRdb's table, derived via immunoSEQ multiplex PCR, lists solely in-frame clones and lacks some. The table includes around 100,000 clones, roughly 90% detected once. Sequenced material: peripheral blood, taken on day 0 of AZD1222 vaccination. The receptors come from an adult in good health.

The chain carries TRBV7-3 and TRBJ2-7, with D possibly TRBD1 on 5 matching bases. The V gene's germline CDR1 is SGHTA and CDR2 FQGTGA. Trimming removed 5 bases from V and 0 bases from J, with 14 bases in between. The CDR3 length is 15 residues. The CDR3 DNA sequence: TGTGCCAGCAGCCCAGGGTTAGGGTACTCCTACGAGCAGTACTTC. Translation gives CASSPGLGYSYEQYF.

The chain has TRBV7-9 and TRBJ2-5; D might be TRBD2 (6 bases). The CDR3 totals 15 residues. The V gene's germline CDR1 is SEHNR and CDR2 FQNEAQ (reference sequence). V lost 1 base to trimming and J lost 4 bases, with 13 bases between them. CDR3: CASSLVELGGETQYF. As DNA, the CDR3 is TGTGCCAGCAGCTTAGTAGAATTGGGGGGAGAGACCCAGTACTTC.

The gene calls are TRBV15 and TRBJ2-4, with TRBD2 matching 8 bases. J gave up 5 bases and V 0 bases, and 3 bases lay outside the gene matches. Looked up from germline, CDR1 is LNHNV and CDR2 is YYDKDF (reference sequence). The CDR3 consists of 15 residues. The CDR3: CATSRDGGGQNIQYF. The DNA of the CDR3 is TGTGCCACCAGCAGAGATGGCGGGGGGCAAAACATTCAGTACTTC.

J is TRBJ1-5 and V is TRBV4-3; D possibly corresponds to TRBD1 (5 bases). CDR3 size: 16 residues. In germline, CDR1 is LGHNA, CDR2 YSLEER. V was pared by 0 bases and J by 6 bases, with 15 bases between. CDR3 residues: CASSQEVRGRGQPQHF. CDR3 in DNA: TGCGCCAGCAGCCAAGAGGTTCGGGGGAGGGGTCAGCCCCAGCATTTT.

This clone turned up a few times. This CDR3 is CASRLPYENSPLHF. For the CDR3, the DNA is TGTGCCAGCAGGTTACCGTACGAAAATTCACCCCTCCACTTT. The V gene is TRBV11-1, the J gene TRBJ1-6, with D unclear. Per the germline V gene, CDR1 is SGHAT and CDR2 is FQDESV (reference sequence). The CDR3 extends over 14 amino acids. Trimming removed 6 bases from V and 7 bases from J, with 13 bases in between.